This T cell receptor (beta chain) was recorded in a study of STAT5B mutations in CD4+ large granular lymphocyte leukemia (dated 2022 in TCRdb). A note on the overall study: Among the healthy controls, the CDR3 'QG' motif was associated with a particular HLA allele. The study compared the TCRbeta repertoires of patients with CD4+ T-cell large granular lymphocyte leukemia against those of healthy blood donors. Flow cytometry on FACSCanto II or FACSVerse confirmed that purified fractions exceeded 95% purity among lymphocytes.

The immunoSEQ assay at survey resolution was applied to genomic DNA for sequencing of TCRbeta rearrangements. The published analysis was carried out like this. A lowest detectable productive clonotype frequency of 2.59 x 10-5 was observed in the TCR sequencing data. Only productive TCRbeta rearrangements, meaning sequences that were complete and in-frame, were kept for the analyses. The clonality of each sample was calculated as Simpson clonality in the immunoSEQ Analyzer version 3.0. Clones were grouped by frequency into very rare, small, medium, large (1-20%) or hyperexpanded (>20%) categories. Generation probabilities were estimated with OLGA 1.2.3, V-gene circos plots were made with VDJtools, specificities were looked up in VDJdb, and CDR3 motifs were identified with GLIPH. Here the immuneACCESS table is served through TCRdb, limited to in-frame sequences with V and J called. Missing clones are a known gap in these copies; in checked studies unresolved V genes cover under half, and the rest lacks a known reason. The DNA was the basis for D and trimming; V, J and clone size are from that table. The sample has tens of thousands of clones on record, approximately 85% of them singletons. The ten top clones hold under 1.5% of the sample.

CDR1 and CDR2, looked up from the germline V gene, are SQVTM and ANQGSEA. Including cysteine and phenylalanine, the CDR3 has 12 amino acids. CDR3 DNA only is kept here, 36 bases in frame from base 1. Germline trimming: 6 bases from V, 6 bases from J; junction bases outside gene matches: 7. As concerns this clone: Its antigen remains undetermined. There are no base qualities to consult, and no much larger clone falls within one base.

General findings and caveats noted by the study authors: The data were not HLA-matched, and the relatively small sample size could explain the higher clonality seen in CD4+ compared with CD8+ T-LGLL. Greater clonality appeared to be present in CD4-sorted patient repertoires than in healthy CD4+ repertoires, and the difference was retained after the putative leukemic clones were removed. The main leukemic clonotypes were found to be private to each patient, although about a quarter of the main leukemic clonotypes were detected at low frequency in the non-leukemic repertoires of other patients. Enrichment of TRBV06-family usage was observed among the top patient clones (8/27) relative to healthy controls (2/35).

Healthy controls were roughly 37 blood donors whose buffy coats came from the Finnish Red Cross blood service. All TCR-sequenced material derived from peripheral blood: patient blood samples and healthy donor buffy coats. Peripheral blood mononuclear cells were isolated by Ficoll-Hypaque gradient centrifugation. CD4+ cells were magnetically purified from the buffy coats of healthy controls. The Gentra Puregene Cell and Tissue kit was used to extract genomic DNA, and a Qubit 2.0 fluorometer was used to measure the amount of genomic DNA. The clonotype comes from a human donor in good health. The V gene is TRBV29-1 and the J gene is TRBJ2-7; the central 8 bases match TRBD1. The specimen sequenced was CD4+ T cells from blood buffy coats. The CDR3 here reads CSVKPTGVEQYF. Read as DNA, the sequence is TGCAGCGTCAAACCGACAGGGGTCGAGCAGTACTTC.